These 4 T cell receptor beta chains share one sample of origin, sequenced in a study of blood T cell repertoires in COVID-19. Profiled with immunoSEQ multiplex PCR; TCRdb holds only in-frame clones, not every one. The sample shows about 200,000 clones, 85% to 90% of them seen only once. The sequencing sample was made of peripheral blood. The receptors stem from a woman between 65 and 79 years old with acute or convalescent COVID-19.

For the CDR3, the DNA is TGTGCCAGCTCACAACTTCCGGGACAGGAGAATTCACCCCTCCACTTT. Translated: CASSQLPGQENSPLHF. The V call is TRBV18, the J call TRBJ1-6; 8 bases are shared with TRBD1. V trimming: 4 bases; J trimming: 7 bases; junction bases outside the gene matches: 9. Germline-derived CDR1 and CDR2 are KGHSH and LQKENI. CDR3 length equals 16 residues. Drawing the rest from reference TRBV18 and TRBJ1-6, the complete variable domain is NAGVMQNPRHLVRRRGQEARLRCSPMKGHSHVYWYRQLPEEGLKFMVYLQKENIIDESGMPKERFSAEFPKEGPSILRIQQVVRGDSAAYFCASSQLPGQENSPLHFGNGTRLTVT.

J is TRBJ2-7 and V is TRBV5-5, with 9 nucleotides matching TRBD1. The CDR3 length is 16 residues. CDR1 SGHKS and CDR2 YYEKEE come from the germline V gene (reference sequence). V lost 0 bases to trimming and J lost 3 bases; unmatched junction nucleotides: 7. CDR3 DNA sequence: TGTGCCAGCAGCTTGGTGGGGACAGGGACCCACTACGAGCAGTACTTC. Translation gives CASSLVGTGTHYEQYF.

This chain joins TRBV18 and TRBJ2-3; TRBD2 agrees at 11 bases. Germline V gene lookup returns CDR1 KGHSH and CDR2 LQKENI. V gave up 6 bases and J gave up 5 bases; unmatched junction bases: 10. This CDR3 is built from 16 residues. The CDR3 protein is CASSPPTSGRKDTQYF. The CDR3, as DNA: TGTGCCAGCTCCCCTCCTACTAGCGGGAGAAAAGATACGCAGTATTTT.

This clone was found a few times. CDR3 sequence reads: CASSTQGGEFAEAFF. DNA of the CDR3: TGTGCCAGCAGTACGCAGGGGGGAGAGTTCGCTGAAGCTTTCTTT. The genes are TRBV28 and TRBJ1-1; TRBD1 agrees at 7 bases. V trimming: 5 bases; J trimming: 6 bases; junction bases outside the gene matches: 12. CDR3 length: 15 residues. Germline assignment: CDR1 MDHEN and CDR2 SYDVKM.